The rows below give T cell receptor beta chains drawn from one sample of a study of early T cells in non-severe SARS-CoV-2 infection. TCRdb processed the 5' RACE reads anew with MiXCR; each CDR3 protein has one entry. The sample has some 70,000 distinct CDR3 sequences, around a tenth seen once. The sample was whole blood. The receptors come from an adult who was a healthcare worker with PCR-confirmed SARS-CoV-2 infection or an uninfected control (not recorded which). Each CDR3 is given with its conserved first and last residue. Fields, in order: D gene, clone size, J gene, V gene, CDR3 protein, CDR3 DNA. The D gene is left open where the match is weak. Size tells how often a clone was seen (once, few, many) or the class of an expanded clone, and some rows leave it out.

TRBD2,few,TRBJ2-1,TRBV20-1,CSAATSGRFNEQFF,TGCAGTGCTGCGACTAGCGGGAGGTTCAATGAGCAGTTCTTC
.,many,TRBJ2-3,TRBV24-1,CATSGRGSTDTQYF,TGTGCCACCAGTGGTCGGGGTTCCACAGATACGCAGTATTTT
.,once,TRBJ2-2,TRBV14,CASSPSRTGELFF,TGTGCCAGCAGCCCGTCCCGAACCGGGGAGCTGTTTTTT
TRBD2,few,TRBJ2-1,TRBV5-1,CASSLRPAGVDEQFF,TGCGCCAGCAGCTTGCGGCCAGCGGGAGTCGATGAGCAGTTCTTC
TRBD2,many,TRBJ2-7,TRBV6-6,CASSTGTTYEQYF,TGTGCCAGCAGTACCGGGACTACCTACGAGCAGTACTTC
.,.,TRBJ2-5,TRBV29-1,CSVEYGERPRGTQYF,TGCAGCGTTGAATACGGGGAGCGTCCTAGGGGGACCCAGTACTTC
.,.,TRBJ1-4,TRBV4-1,CASSLQTGKKLFF,TGCGCCAGCAGCCTCCAGACCGGGAAAAAACTGTTTTTT
.,.,TRBJ2-1,TRBV19,CASSKTLGNVANEQFF,TGTGCCAGTAGTAAAACGCTAGGGAATGTTGCCAATGAGCAGTTCTTC
.,.,TRBJ1-1,TRBV5-6,CASRGRYGRGGTEAFF,TGTGCCAGCAGGGGAAGGTATGGCAGGGGTGGCACTGAAGCTTTCTTT
.,many,TRBJ1-4,TRBV5-8,CASSFRTVSLNEKLFF,TGTGCCAGCAGCTTTCGGACTGTTTCTCTTAATGAAAAACTGTTTTTT
TRBD2,few,TRBJ2-3,TRBV10-2,CASRKGLAGVSDTQYF,TGCGCCAGCAGAAAAGGACTAGCGGGAGTTTCAGATACGCAGTATTTT
.,many,TRBJ1-5,TRBV29-1,CSVLLDSSNQPQHF,TGCAGCGTTCTGTTGGACAGTAGCAATCAGCCCCAGCATTTT
.,many,TRBJ1-2,TRBV30,CAWTPLRSDGYTF,TGTGCCTGGACCCCTTTGCGGAGTGATGGCTACACCTTC
.,few,TRBJ1-5,TRBV19,CASTDGDNQPQHF,TGTGCCAGTACTGACGGGGACAATCAGCCCCAGCATTTT
.,many,TRBJ1-1,TRBV4-1,CASSLAEGNTEAFF,TGCGCCAGCAGCCTAGCTGAGGGGAACACTGAAGCTTTCTTT
.,.,TRBJ1-6,TRBV7-8,CASSPTMDFYSPLHF,TGTGCCAGCAGCCCGACGATGGATTTTTATTCACCCCTCCACTTT
.,.,TRBJ2-3,TRBV10-2,CASSELIWRYSTDTQYF,TGCGCCAGCAGTGAGTTGATTTGGCGGTATAGCACAGATACGCAGTATTTT
.,few,TRBJ2-7,TRBV5-1,CASSDPTGPGIHEQYF,TGCGCCAGCAGCGACCCGACAGGACCCGGAATCCACGAGCAGTACTTC
TRBD1,.,TRBJ1-1,TRBV15,CATSRTGQENTEAFF,TGTGCCACCAGCAGAACGGGACAGGAGAACACTGAAGCTTTCTTT
.,many,TRBJ1-4,TRBV29-1,CSVEGGDNEKLFF,TGCAGCGTTGAAGGTGGGGATAATGAAAAACTGTTTTTT
.,.,TRBJ1-4,TRBV7-8,CASSLGAGRDEKLFF,TGTGCCAGCAGCTTAGGGGCAGGGCGGGATGAAAAACTGTTTTTT
.,few,TRBJ2-7,TRBV30,CAWSVLLGDNEQYF,TGTGCCTGGAGTGTACTCCTAGGGGATAACGAGCAGTACTTC
TRBD1,few,TRBJ2-5,TRBV29-1,CSVRQGRETQYF,TGCAGCGTCCGACAGGGCCGAGAGACCCAGTACTTC
.,few,TRBJ1-4,TRBV7-9,CASSSGSSGGTNEKLFF,TGTGCCAGCAGCTCGGGCAGCAGCGGAGGAACTAATGAAAAACTGTTTTTT
.,few,TRBJ2-3,TRBV18,CASSPDRVRSTDTQYF,TGTGCCAGCTCACCGGATAGGGTCAGAAGCACAGATACGCAGTATTTT
.,many,TRBJ2-3,TRBV9,CASSVADITDTQYF,TGTGCCAGCAGCGTAGCCGACATTACAGATACGCAGTATTTT
TRBD2,few,TRBJ2-2,TRBV4-2,CASSQDFGGGTGELFF,TGTGCCAGCAGCCAAGACTTCGGCGGGGGGACCGGGGAGCTGTTTTTT
.,few,TRBJ2-1,TRBV7-2,CASSPRRAAPNEQFF,TGTGCCAGCAGCCCCCGTAGGGCGGCTCCTAATGAGCAGTTCTTC
.,many,TRBJ1-1,TRBV7-2,CASSTTAMNTEAFF,TGTGCCAGCAGCACGACTGCTATGAACACTGAAGCTTTCTTT
.,.,TRBJ2-7,TRBV5-5,CASSLGAGSIYEQYF,TGTGCCAGCAGCTTGGGGGCAGGCAGCATCTACGAGCAGTACTTC
.,.,TRBJ2-1,TRBV7-2,CASVSGPGGDEQFF,TGTGCCAGCGTTTCTGGGCCGGGGGGCGATGAGCAGTTCTTC
.,.,TRBJ2-1,TRBV14,CASSHRTGGYEQFF,TGTGCCAGCAGCCACAGGACAGGAGGGTATGAGCAGTTCTTC
.,many,TRBJ2-5,TRBV9,CASSVNDGGETQYF,TGTGCCAGCAGCGTAAACGATGGAGGGGAGACCCAGTACTTC
TRBD1,many,TRBJ2-7,TRBV7-9,CASSDRDRGLEEQYF,TGTGCCAGCAGCGACCGGGACAGGGGGCTGGAAGAGCAGTACTTC
.,few,TRBJ2-3,TRBV6-2/TRBV6-3,CASSDAPAADTQYF,TGTGCCAGCAGCGACGCTCCTGCGGCAGATACGCAGTATTTT
.,.,TRBJ2-1,TRBV5-1,CASSFGGLYNEQFF,TGCGCCAGCAGCTTCGGTGGACTATACAATGAGCAGTTCTTC
TRBD1,many,TRBJ1-1,TRBV5-6,CASSRLPGQRTEAFF,TGTGCCAGCAGCAGACTGCCGGGACAGCGGACTGAAGCTTTCTTT
.,many,TRBJ2-7,TRBV7-2,CASSANSRRGLFYEQYF,TGTGCCAGCAGTGCTAATTCCCGCCGTGGACTATTCTACGAGCAGTACTTC
.,many,TRBJ2-3,TRBV7-9,CASSTRQRDTQYF,TGTGCCAGCAGCACCAGACAGAGAGATACGCAGTATTTT
.,.,TRBJ2-3,TRBV4-1,CASSQEEDGTDTQYF,TGCGCCAGCAGCCAAGAGGAGGACGGAACAGATACGCAGTATTTT
TRBD2,many,TRBJ2-3,TRBV29-1,CSVEYWLAGDPDTQYF,TGCAGCGTTGAATATTGGCTAGCGGGAGATCCCGATACGCAGTATTTT
.,many,TRBJ1-2,TRBV7-6,CASSSPSGYGYTF,TGTGCCAGCAGCTCTCCATCTGGATATGGCTACACCTTC
TRBD2,many,TRBJ2-2,TRBV29-1,CSVAGGRHTGELFF,TGCAGCGTTGCCGGCGGGAGGCACACCGGGGAGCTGTTTTTT
.,many,TRBJ1-5,TRBV19,CASSDKGQPQHF,TGTGCCAGTAGCGACAAGGGGCAGCCCCAGCATTTT
TRBD2,few,TRBJ2-1,TRBV27,CASSFSLGTRWNEQFF,TGTGCCAGCAGTTTCTCTCTCGGGACTAGATGGAATGAGCAGTTCTTC
TRBD1,many,TRBJ2-6,TRBV7-6,CASSPGQGTISGANVLTF,TGTGCCAGCAGCCCGGGACAGGGGACAATCTCTGGGGCCAACGTCCTGACTTTC
.,many,TRBJ2-1,TRBV2,CASSHDPSSYNEQFF,TGTGCCAGCAGCCACGACCCAAGCTCCTACAATGAGCAGTTCTTC
TRBD2,.,TRBJ2-7,TRBV5-1,CASSDGAGAGEQYF,TGCGCCAGCAGCGACGGGGCGGGAGCGGGCGAGCAGTACTTC
.,.,TRBJ1-2,TRBV6-1,CASSVLGPGYGYTF,TGTGCCAGCAGTGTTCTAGGGCCGGGGTATGGCTACACCTTC
.,many,TRBJ2-7,TRBV4-2,CASSQDPSGGGNSYEQYF,TGTGCCAGCAGCCAAGATCCGTCCGGAGGAGGGAACTCCTACGAGCAGTACTTC
.,many,TRBJ2-1,TRBV29-1,CSAAGGGSNEQFF,TGCAGCGCCGCAGGGGGAGGGTCTAATGAGCAGTTCTTC
.,few,TRBJ2-3,TRBV9,CASSASGTPTDTQYF,TGTGCCAGCAGCGCTTCCGGGACCCCCACAGATACGCAGTATTTT
.,few,TRBJ1-2,TRBV20-1,CSARTAHSNYGYTF,TGCAGTGCTAGGACGGCCCATTCTAACTATGGCTACACCTTC
.,many,TRBJ2-1,TRBV12-3/TRBV12-4,CASREPAGRGTYNEQFF,TGTGCCAGCAGGGAACCCGCCGGTCGGGGGACTTACAATGAGCAGTTCTTC
TRBD1,.,TRBJ1-1,TRBV11-3,CASSPRDSEGAFF,TGTGCCAGCAGCCCCCGGGACAGCGAGGGAGCTTTCTTT
TRBD2,many,TRBJ2-7,TRBV20-1,CSADSGGTSGSYEQYF,TGCAGTGCTGATTCTGGAGGGACTAGCGGGAGTTACGAGCAGTACTTC
TRBD1,.,TRBJ2-7,TRBV6-5,CASSYDRGNEQYF,TGTGCCAGCAGTTACGACAGGGGCAACGAGCAGTACTTC
.,many,TRBJ1-1,TRBV18,CASSPVQSTEAFF,TGTGCAAGCTCGCCGGTACAATCCACTGAAGCTTTCTTT
.,few,TRBJ1-2,TRBV28,CASSLSGDYGYTF,TGTGCCAGCAGTTTATCCGGGGACTATGGCTACACCTTC